These T cell receptor beta chains were read from a single sample in a study of T cells in Graves' hyperthyroidism and ophthalmopathy. A single record per CDR3 protein comes from TCRdb applying MiXCR to the multiplex PCR reads. The sample contains about 200,000 distinct CDR3 sequences, around 16% of which appear only once. Sequencing was done on a sample of blood. The receptors derive from a man aged 35 to 55 with Graves' hyperthyroidism. Each CDR3 is given with its conserved first and last residue. A D gene is named only where the DNA matches it firmly. The size field reads how often the clone was seen (once, few, many) or a class if it is expanded.

len: 17
v_gene: TRBV15
d_gene: .
j_gene: TRBJ2-2
abundance: many
CDR3aa: CATSRDLQEYWAGELFF
CDR3nt: TGTGCCACCAGCAGAGATCTACAGGAATATTGGGCCGGGGAGCTGTTTTTT

len: 14
v_gene: TRBV7-9
d_gene: .
j_gene: TRBJ2-7
abundance: many
CDR3aa: CASSFTGTAAEQYF
CDR3nt: TGTGCCAGCAGCTTTACAGGGACGGCCGCCGAGCAGTACTTC

len: 17
v_gene: TRBV20-1
d_gene: .
j_gene: TRBJ1-6
abundance: few
CDR3aa: CSVRSRDRHSYNSPLHF
CDR3nt: TGCAGTGTTAGATCTAGGGACCGACACTCCTATAATTCACCCCTCCACTTT

len: 17
v_gene: TRBV4-3
d_gene: TRBD2
j_gene: TRBJ2-5
abundance: few
CDR3aa: CASSPGTSGGDQETQYF
CDR3nt: TGCGCCAGCAGCCCTGGGACTAGCGGGGGGGACCAAGAGACCCAGTACTTC

len: 12
v_gene: TRBV14
d_gene: .
j_gene: TRBJ2-5
abundance: few
CDR3aa: CASSQEVETQYF
CDR3nt: TGTGCCAGCAGCCAAGAGGTGGAGACCCAGTACTTC

len: 14
v_gene: TRBV5-1
d_gene: .
j_gene: TRBJ2-3
abundance: many
CDR3aa: CASSLQTGTDTQYF
CDR3nt: TGCGCCAGCAGCCTGCAGACGGGGACAGATACGCAGTATTTT

len: 13
v_gene: TRBV28
d_gene: TRBD1
j_gene: TRBJ2-3
abundance: many
CDR3aa: CASSPGGADTQYF
CDR3nt: TGTGCCAGCAGTCCAGGGGGCGCAGATACGCAGTATTTT

len: 11
v_gene: TRBV28
d_gene: .
j_gene: TRBJ2-5
abundance: many
CDR3aa: CASSLAQTQYF
CDR3nt: TGTGCCAGCAGTTTGGCCCAGACCCAGTACTTC

len: 15
v_gene: TRBV6-1
d_gene: TRBD1
j_gene: TRBJ2-7
abundance: few
CDR3aa: CARSDRKVLECEQYF
CDR3nt: TGTGCCAGGTCGGACAGGAAGGTCCTAGAGTGCGAGCAGTACTTC

len: 14
v_gene: TRBV11-2
d_gene: .
j_gene: TRBJ2-1
abundance: many
CDR3aa: CASSLVSAHNEQFF
CDR3nt: TGTGCCAGCAGCTTAGTCTCAGCCCACAATGAGCAGTTCTTC